This T cell receptor (beta chain) was captured by sequencing in a study of T cells in localized non-small cell lung cancer. The data were produced by immunoSEQ multiplex PCR, yet TCRdb's version contains in-frame clones alone and is incomplete. The sample has about 4,800 clones, 32% seen once; the top ten hold more than 9%. Concerning this clone: The antigen is undetermined.

Germline lookup yields CDR1 MNHEY and CDR2 SMNVEV (reference sequence). Trimming at V came to 6 bases and at J to 4 bases, leaving 6 bases not matched to a gene. The CDR3 extends over 14 amino acids. Broader study findings: The highest T cell clonality was in uninvolved adjacent lung, above tumor.

This receptor was obtained from a male donor aged 60 or over with stage III lung adenocarcinoma. The sequencing used lung tumor tissue, collected before any cancer treatment. The chain has TRBV27 and TRBJ1-5; 7 bases map to TRBD1. As DNA, the CDR3 is TGTGCCAGCAGCCTGACAGGGCTAAATCAGCCCCAGCATTTT. Amino acids: CASSLTGLNQPQHF.